Presented here are 25 T cell receptor beta chains from one specimen sequenced in a study of T cell clonality in common variable immunodeficiency. TCRdb's table, derived via immunoSEQ multiplex PCR, lists solely in-frame clones and lacks some. This repertoire holds tens of thousands of clones, and none appear only once. The specimen sequenced was peripheral blood mononuclear cells. The source is a person aged 18-70 years in good health.

This clone was recorded many times. The CDR3 end is not reached by the read, which stops 3 residues before it; the germline J gene fills it in. The chain is built from TRBV7-6 and TRBJ2-7; 9 nucleotides line up with TRBD1. This CDR3 contains 15 residues. The germline V gene has CDR1 SGHVS and CDR2 FNYEAQ. The ends lost 5 bases at V and 1 base at J; junction bases unmatched: 6. CDR3 DNA (partial): TGTGCCAGCAGCGCAACCGGGACAGGGTCCTACGAG. Its protein is CASSATGTGSYE. The whole CDR3 region reads CASSATGTGSYEQYF.

This clone was picked up many times. The read falls 3 residues short of the CDR3 end, and the missing part is taken from the germline J gene. J is TRBJ1-1 and V is TRBV7-9; perhaps TRBD1 as D (5 bases). V was trimmed by 5 bases and J by 1 base, leaving 14 bases between them. Germline CDR1 and CDR2: SEHNR and FQNEAQ (reference sequence). The CDR3 runs 15 residues. The part of the CDR3 DNA that was read is TGTGCCAGCAGCCAGTCAGAGACAGCGAACACTGAA. Protein product: CASSQSETANTE. The whole CDR3 protein reads CASSQSETANTEAFF.

This clone was seen ten or more times. The CDR3 goes on 3 residues after the read ends, and that part is filled in from the germline J gene. The genes are TRBV11-2 and TRBJ1-5; possibly TRBD1 for D (6 bases). CDR1 is SGHAT and CDR2 is FQNNGV in the germline V gene. The length of the CDR3 is 14 residues. The V and J ends lost 1 base and 7 bases respectively, with 11 bases between them. The CDR3 sequence is CASSLAQGGQPQHF. The DNA read from the CDR3 is TGTGCCAGCAGCTTAGCACAGGGTGGACAGCCC.

There are many counts of this clone. Sequencing ends 3 residues short of the CDR3 end; the germline J gene provides the rest. The rearrangement uses TRBV7-2 and TRBJ1-2; 8 nucleotides agree with TRBD1. The CDR3 contains 14 residues. The V and J ends lost 1 base and 5 bases, in that order; junction bases with no gene match: 3. Germline CDR1 reads SGHTA; CDR2 reads FQGNSA. CDR3 protein: CASSLGRGLYGYTF. The sequenced part of the CDR3 DNA is TGTGCCAGCAGCTTAGGCAGGGGGCTGTATGGC. The full variable domain, with the rest looked up from reference TRBV7-2 and TRBJ1-2, is GAGVSQSPSNKVTEKGKDVELRCDPISGHTALYWYRQSLGQGLEFLIYFQGNSAPDKSGLPSDRFSAERTGGSVSTLTIQRTQQEDSAVYLCASSLGRGLYGYTFGSGTRLTVV.

The sample holds many counts of this clone. The CDR3 goes on 3 residues after the read ends, and that part is filled in from the germline J gene. The chain links TRBV6-2 or TRBV6-3 to TRBJ2-7, with 10 positions matching TRBD2. Germline CDR1 reads MNHEY; CDR2 reads SVGEGT. The CDR3 runs 15 residues. Losses at the gene ends were 5 bases for V and 1 base for J; bases not matched to a gene: 5. The CDR3 loop reads CASSDKLAGSYEQYF. The CDR3 bases that were read are TGTGCCAGCAGTGATAAACTAGCGGGATCCTACGAG.

Concerning this clone: The read ends 3 residues shy of where the CDR3 ends; the end is completed using the germline J gene. J is TRBJ2-7 and V is TRBV5-1; 7 bases are shared with TRBD1. CDR3 length: 15 amino acids. The J segment lost 6 bases and the V segment lost 7 bases, leaving 16 bases of the junction unmatched. The germline CDR1 and CDR2 sequences are SGHRS and YFSETQ. The DNA read from the CDR3 is TGCGCCAGCGGCATTCAGCCTGGGACAGAAGGCGAG. This translates into CASGIQPGTEGE. In full, the CDR3 is CASGIQPGTEGEQYF.

This clone was seen many times. The read falls 3 residues short of the CDR3 end, and the missing part is taken from the germline J gene. This chain connects TRBV5-4 to TRBJ2-1; D is undetermined. Trimming took off 0 bases at V and 0 bases at J, with 10 bases between the two ends. Germline CDR1 and CDR2: SGHNT and YYREEE (reference sequence). CDR3 length: 16 residues. The CDR3 reads CASSLDAGSSYNEQFF. The CDR3 DNA, read in part, is TGTGCCAGCAGCTTGGACGCCGGTAGCTCCTACAATGAG.

This clone was observed many times. The CDR3 is cut off 3 residues early in the read; its end comes from the germline J gene. The chain is built from TRBV20-1 and TRBJ2-5, with no clear D. Germline V gives CDR1 DFQATT, CDR2 SNEGSKA (reference sequence). V lost 6 bases and J lost 4, with 15 bases in between. CDR3 size: 13 residues. The DNA read from the CDR3 is TGCAGTGCCAGCAAGACTCCCAGAGAGACC. It yields the protein CSASKTPRET. The full CDR3 reads CSASKTPRETQYF.

This clone came up many times. Sequencing ends 3 residues short of the CDR3 end; the germline J gene provides the rest. The chain joins TRBV5-1 to TRBJ1-1; a possible D gene is TRBD1 (5 bases). The CDR3 length is 15 residues. Between the trimmed V and J ends, which lost 0 bases and 3 bases, there was a span of 12 bases. Germline CDR1 SGHRS, CDR2 YFSETQ. The CDR3 bases that were read are TGCGCCAGCAGCTTGGGGTATGGGGGGTACACTGAA. This gives the protein CASSLGYGGYTE. The whole CDR3 sequence is CASSLGYGGYTEAFF.

This clone has a handful of counts. The missing CDR3 end, 3 residues past where the read stops, is filled in from the germline J gene. The chain recombines TRBV20-1 with TRBJ2-7, with unresolved D. There are 11 residues in the CDR3. Trimming shortened V by 1 base and J by 4 bases, and 5 bases separated the two germline ends. The germline gives CDR1 DFQATT, CDR2 SNEGSKA (reference sequence). CDR3 sequence reads: CSARGQYEQYF. CDR3 DNA (partial): TGCAGTGCTAGAGGGCAGTACGAG.

In its sample, this clone was seen many times. The read halts 3 residues ahead of the CDR3 end, with the missing end drawn from the germline J gene. This chain joins TRBV5-6 and TRBJ1-2, with D possibly being TRBD1 (6 bases). Germline V CDR1 and CDR2: SGHDT, YYEEEE. The CDR3 consists of 13 residues. CDR3 protein: CASSFRGAGGYTF. The DNA read from the CDR3 is TGTGCCAGCAGCTTCCGGGGGGCAGGGGGC.

In its sample, this clone was seen many times. Read coverage stops 3 residues before the CDR3 terminus; the germline J gene supplies the remainder. The genes are TRBV20-1 and TRBJ1-4; 9 bases are a match to TRBD1. Per the germline V gene, CDR1 is DFQATT and CDR2 is SNEGSKA (reference sequence). The CDR3 has 13 amino acids. V lost 5 bases and J lost 8; bases outside the gene matches: 6. CDR3 sequence reads: CSALQGAGEKLFF. The part of the CDR3 DNA that was read is TGCAGTGCTTTACAGGGGGCGGGGGAAAAA.

Many counts were recorded for this clone. The read stops 3 residues short of the end of the CDR3; the missing end is completed from the germline J gene. J is TRBJ1-2 and V is TRBV27, with TRBD1 as a possible D gene (5 bases). V was cut by 5 bases and J by 5 bases, with 18 bases left in between. The CDR3 totals 15 residues. Germline lookup yields CDR1 MNHEY and CDR2 SMNVEV (reference sequence). The CDR3 spells CASSPSGEGPYGYTF. The DNA read from the CDR3 is TGTGCCAGCAGTCCCTCCGGAGAGGGGCCATATGGC.

This clone was recorded many times. The read is 3 residues too short to cover the CDR3 end, so that end is filled in from the germline J gene. V and J are TRBV14 and TRBJ1-6; D unclear. The V gene lost 1 base and the J gene lost 10 bases, with 11 bases spanning the gap. The germline CDR1 and CDR2 sequences are SGHDN and FVKESK. The CDR3 length is 14 residues. This CDR3 is CASSQVAGESPLHF. The covered CDR3 bases are TGTGCCAGCAGCCAAGTTGCCGGTGAATCACCC.

This clone has at least ten counts. The read ends 3 residues early relative to the CDR3; the germline J gene fills the gap. V and J are TRBV20-1 and TRBJ2-3; 8 bases agree with TRBD2. V shed 0 bases, J shed 5 bases, and the junction held 7 bases outside the gene matches. Germline V CDR1 and CDR2: DFQATT, SNEGSKA (reference sequence). The CDR3 extends over 15 amino acids. The part of the CDR3 DNA that was read is TGCAGTGCTAGAGATAAAGGACTAGCTGGAGATACG. Amino acid sequence: CSARDKGLAGDT. The whole CDR3 sequence reads CSARDKGLAGDTQYF.

This clone was seen ten or more times. The CDR3 extends 3 residues past the end of the read, so its final part is completed from the germline J gene. The chain employs TRBV7-8 and TRBJ1-5, with D unclear. Germline CDR1 is SGHVS and CDR2 is FQNEAQ. Between the trimmed V and J ends, which lost 3 bases and 0 bases, there was a span of 3 bases. The CDR3 contains 13 residues. The CDR3: CASSFYSNQPQHF. The covered CDR3 bases are TGTGCCAGCAGCTTCTATAGCAATCAGCCC.

This clone came up many times. The read ends 3 residues before the CDR3 terminus; that terminus is restored from the germline J gene. The rearrangement links TRBV5-4 to TRBJ1-4; D perhaps matches TRBD1 (5 bases). V was shortened by 3 bases and J by 5 bases, with 14 bases between the two germline ends. CDR3 length equals 15 residues. CDR1 and CDR2 from the germline V gene are SGHNT and YYREEE (reference sequence). CDR3 bases read: TGTGCCAGCAGCTCCCTGGCGACAGAGAATGAAAAA. Protein product: CASSSLATENEK. The entire CDR3 sequence reads CASSSLATENEKLFF.

In its sample, this clone was seen many times. The read terminates 3 residues before the CDR3 end, so the remaining end is supplied by the germline J gene. The chain has TRBV4-2 and TRBJ1-6; tentative D call: TRBD1 (6 bases). The CDR3 runs to 17 residues. Trimming shortened V by 3 bases and J by 8 bases, and 20 bases separated the two germline ends. Germline V gene sequence: CDR1 LGHNA, CDR2 YNFKEQ. CDR3: CASSQGGWGDTDSPLHF. The covered CDR3 bases are TGTGCCAGCAGCCAGGGGGGGTGGGGGGACACGGATTCACCC.

The table lists this clone with many counts. The CDR3 extends 3 residues past the end of the read, so its final part is completed from the germline J gene. V and J are TRBV19 and TRBJ2-3; perhaps TRBD1 as D (7 bases). The CDR3 is 14 amino acids. Trimming cost V 2 bases and J 5 bases, with 11 bases left between them. Germline CDR1 reads LNHDA; CDR2 reads SQIVND (reference sequence). CDR3 loop: CASSIRQGGDTQYF. The DNA read from the CDR3 is TGTGCCAGTAGTATAAGGCAGGGGGGAGATACG.

This clone appeared a few times. The read terminates 3 residues before the CDR3 end, so the remaining end is supplied by the germline J gene. This rearrangement joins TRBV20-1 to TRBJ2-3, with 7 bases fitting TRBD2. This CDR3 spans 12 amino acids. The germline V gene encodes CDR1 DFQATT and CDR2 SNEGSKA (reference sequence). The V and J ends lost 7 bases and 5 bases, in that order; junction bases with no gene match: 6. The CDR3 is CSVAGDEDTQYF. Partial CDR3 DNA: TGCAGTGTTGCGGGAGATGAAGATACG.

This clone came up many times. The CDR3 end is not reached by the read, which stops 3 residues before it; the germline J gene fills it in. The rearrangement links TRBV5-6 to TRBJ1-1; D gene unclear. Germline V CDR1 and CDR2: SGHDT, YYEEEE. The CDR3 spans 15 residues. V was cut by 1 base and J by 6 bases, with 16 bases left in between. CDR3 DNA (partial): TGTGCCAGCAGCTTGAAAGTCGTGTCCGGGGCTGAA. Protein product: CASSLKVVSGAE. In full, the CDR3 is CASSLKVVSGAEAFF.

This clone was seen at least ten times. The read terminates 3 residues ahead of where the CDR3 ends, so the germline J gene completes it. V is TRBV30 and J is TRBJ2-2; maybe TRBD2 (5 bases). V lost 4 bases to trimming and J lost 4 bases, with 13 bases between them. The CDR3 length is 14 residues. Germline CDR1 is GTSNPN and CDR2 is SVGIG (reference sequence). The CDR3 loop reads CAWTLIGVTGELFF. The sequenced part of the CDR3 DNA is TGTGCCTGGACCCTAATCGGGGTCACCGGGGAG.

The sample holds many counts of this clone. The missing CDR3 end, 3 residues past where the read stops, is filled in from the germline J gene. The genes are TRBV7-9 and TRBJ1-2, with TRBD1 matching 8 bases. CDR1 is SEHNR, CDR2 FQNEAQ, per germline (reference sequence). The CDR3 runs to 14 residues. V shed 4 bases, J shed 6 bases, and the junction held 7 bases outside the gene matches. The CDR3 loop is CASSSGQGLNGYTF. Partial CDR3 DNA: TGTGCCAGCAGCTCTGGACAGGGCTTGAATGGC. The full variable domain, in which reference TRBV7-9 and TRBJ1-2 provide the parts outside the CDR3, is DTGVSQNPRHKITKRGQNVTFRCDPISEHNRLYWYRQTLGQGPEFLTYFQNEAQLEKSRLLSDRFSAERPKGSFSTLEIQRTEQGDSAMYLCASSSGQGLNGYTFGSGTRLTVV.

This clone was detected many times. The read finishes 3 residues shy of the CDR3 end, and the germline J gene is used to complete it. This chain joins TRBV30 and TRBJ1-5; a possible D gene is TRBD1 (6 bases). The germline CDR1 and CDR2 sequences are GTSNPN and SVGIG (reference sequence). V lost 1 base and J lost 7, with 14 bases in between. The CDR3 is made up of 14 amino acids. The CDR3: CAWSGSRGWQPQHF. Partial CDR3 DNA: TGTGCCTGGAGTGGTAGCAGGGGATGGCAGCCC.

The sample holds many counts of this clone. The CDR3 extends 3 residues past the end of the read, so its final part is completed from the germline J gene. The chain couples TRBV19 to TRBJ1-2, with D perhaps TRBD1 (6 bases). Germline V CDR1 and CDR2: LNHDA, SQIVND (reference sequence). Trimming pared 5 bases from V and 6 bases from J, leaving 22 bases between. The CDR3 is 16 residues long. The CDR3 loop is CASSAKQKGVMDGYTF. CDR3 DNA (partial): TGTGCCAGTAGTGCGAAGCAGAAGGGGGTTATGGATGGC.